Here is one TCR beta chain with its context. The entry originates in a study of T cells in Graves' hyperthyroidism and ophthalmopathy. Trimming pared 6 bases from V and 7 bases from J, leaving 12 bases between. The CDR3 length is 12 residues. Amplified regions were TCR beta CDR3 sequences from RNA transcripts. The study used the HTBI primer set for a first-round RT-PCR of the TCR CDR3. TCRdb analysed the multiplex PCR reads with MiXCR anew, one entry per CDR3 protein. Altogether a few hundred thousand distinct CDR3 sequences are present, 25% being singletons, with the ten largest covering 73%. The sequencing sample was made of blood. The clonotype comes from a man aged 50 to 59 with Graves' hyperthyroidism. The chain carries TRBV12-3 or TRBV12-4 and TRBJ1-1; D possibly corresponds to TRBD1 (5 bases). The CDR3 spells CASSLEGIEAFF. DNA for the CDR3: TGTGCCAGCAGCTTGGAGGGGATTGAAGCTTTCTTT.